The clone carrying this T cell receptor beta chain was found once. Its matching antigen is unknown. The data were obtained in a study of shared clonotypes between healthy human individuals. Libraries were prepared by immunoSEQ multiplex PCR; TCRdb keeps only in-frame clonotypes and omits some of them. The sample holds approximately 980,000 clones, 76% seen once. The study's findings and limits: Inspection by rarefaction showed sorted-subset sequencing to be incomplete despite large depth.

Per the germline V gene, CDR1 is MRHNA and CDR2 is SNTAGT. CDR3 length: 16 amino acids. V was clipped by 9 bases and J by 0 bases; unmatched bases: 8. The sequenced sample was memory CD4+ T cells sorted from blood. Subset here: CD45RA-negative fraction. The TCR was taken from a man younger than 30 in good health. This sequence joins TRBV6-4 and TRBJ1-6; 7 positions agree with TRBD1. DNA of the CDR3: TGTGCCAGTAGGGACAGCAGGAGCTCCTATAATTCACCCCTCCACTTT. Its translation: CASRDSRSSYNSPLHF.